This TCR beta chain originates from a study of shared clonotypes between healthy human individuals. General study points: Among non-shared clonotypes, generation probabilities were lower than among those shared by all four donors. Genetic and exposure-history diversity was limited by the small donor number.

A split of CD4+ cells into CD45RA+ naive and CD45RA-negative memory subsets was performed. Replicate PCRs from sorted subsets contained roughly 190 ng DNA, which is 30,000 to 35,000 T cell genomes. Profiled with immunoSEQ multiplex PCR; TCRdb holds only in-frame clones, not every one. Of roughly 2.4 million clones in the sample, 90% to 97% were seen once. Turning to this clone: What it recognizes is unknown.

Unmatched junction bases numbered 7, after V lost 1 base and J lost 3 bases. CDR1 and CDR2 from the germline V gene are SEHNR and FQNEAQ (reference sequence). The CDR3 spans 17 residues. What was sequenced was naive CD4+ T cells sorted from blood. The subset: CD45RA+ positively selected. This chain connects TRBV7-9 to TRBJ1-5; 9 bases are a match to TRBD1. This TCR was sampled from a man younger than 30 in good health. CDR3 loop: CASSLDYDRGTNQPQHF. The DNA for the CDR3 is TGTGCCAGCAGCTTAGACTATGACAGGGGGACCAATCAGCCCCAGCATTTT. The variable domain in full, completed from reference TRBV7-9 and TRBJ1-5, reads DTGVSQNPRHKITKRGQNVTFRCDPISEHNRLYWYRQTLGQGPEFLTYFQNEAQLEKSRLLSDRFSAERPKGSFSTLEIQRTEQGDSAMYLCASSLDYDRGTNQPQHFGDGTRLSIL.